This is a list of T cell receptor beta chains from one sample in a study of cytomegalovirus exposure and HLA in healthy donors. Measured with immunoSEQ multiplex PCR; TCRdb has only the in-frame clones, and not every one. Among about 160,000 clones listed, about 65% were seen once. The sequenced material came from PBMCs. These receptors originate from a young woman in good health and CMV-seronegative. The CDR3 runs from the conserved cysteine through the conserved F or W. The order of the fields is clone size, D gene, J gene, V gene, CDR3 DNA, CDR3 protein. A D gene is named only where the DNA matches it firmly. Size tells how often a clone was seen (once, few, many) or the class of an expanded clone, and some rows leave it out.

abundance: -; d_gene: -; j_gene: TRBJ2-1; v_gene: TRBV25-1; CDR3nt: TGTGCCAGCAGCGACCGGGGCCTTGGACAGAGATCGTACAATGAGCAGTTCTTC; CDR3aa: CASSDRGLGQRSYNEQFF
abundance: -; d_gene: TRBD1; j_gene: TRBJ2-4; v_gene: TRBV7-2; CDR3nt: TGTGCCAGCAGCCAGGGGGACAGACACATTCAGTACTTC; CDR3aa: CASSQGDRHIQYF
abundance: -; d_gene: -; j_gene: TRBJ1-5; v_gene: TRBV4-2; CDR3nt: TGTGCCAGCAGCCAAGACCCAGGGAAAGGTCAGCCCCAGCATTTT; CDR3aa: CASSQDPGKGQPQHF
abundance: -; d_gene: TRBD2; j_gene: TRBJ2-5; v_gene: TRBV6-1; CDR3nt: TGTGCCAGCAGTGAAGCTTCGGCGGGGGGGCAAGAGACCCAGTACTTC; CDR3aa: CASSEASAGGQETQYF
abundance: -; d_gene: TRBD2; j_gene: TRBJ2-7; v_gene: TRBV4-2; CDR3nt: TGTGCCAGCAGCCCTGGACTAGCGGGAGACTACGAGCAGTACTTC; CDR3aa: CASSPGLAGDYEQYF
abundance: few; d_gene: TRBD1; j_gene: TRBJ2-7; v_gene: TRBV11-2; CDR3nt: TGTGCCAGCAGGCGGCCGGGACAGGGGACCTACGAGCAGTACTTC; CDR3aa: CASRRPGQGTYEQYF
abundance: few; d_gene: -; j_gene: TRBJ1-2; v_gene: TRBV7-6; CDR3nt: TGTGCCAGCAGCTTAGATGATGGGGGCTACTATGGCTACACCTTC; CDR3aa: CASSLDDGGYYGYTF
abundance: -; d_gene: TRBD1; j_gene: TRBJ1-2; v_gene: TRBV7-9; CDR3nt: TGTGCCAGCAGCTCCGGGACAGCGCCCCATGGCTACACCTTC; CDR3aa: CASSSGTAPHGYTF
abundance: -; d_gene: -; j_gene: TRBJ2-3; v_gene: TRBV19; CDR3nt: TGTGCCTCTCGAGGGAGGCAGTCAGTTGGAAGGGGGCAGTATTTT; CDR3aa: CASRGRQSVGRGQYF
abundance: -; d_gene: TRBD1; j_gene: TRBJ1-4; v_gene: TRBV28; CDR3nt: TGTGCCAGCAGTTTGCTTGGACAGGGGATAAGTGAAAAACTGTTTTTT; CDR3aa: CASSLLGQGISEKLFF
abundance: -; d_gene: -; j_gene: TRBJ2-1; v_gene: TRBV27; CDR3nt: TGTGCCAGCAGTTTGCTGACAGGAGGGACTAACAATGAGCAGTTCTTC; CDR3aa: CASSLLTGGTNNEQFF
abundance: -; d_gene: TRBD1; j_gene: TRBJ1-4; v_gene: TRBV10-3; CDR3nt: TGTGCCATCAGTGAGGGACAGGGAGGGACTGCAACTAATGAAAAACTGTTTTTT; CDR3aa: CAISEGQGGTATNEKLFF
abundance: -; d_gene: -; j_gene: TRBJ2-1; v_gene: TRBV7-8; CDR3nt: TGTGCCAGCAGCGCAACTAGTCATCCCTACAATGAGCAGTTCTTC; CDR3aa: CASSATSHPYNEQFF
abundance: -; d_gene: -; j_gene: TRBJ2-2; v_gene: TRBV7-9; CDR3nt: TGTGCCAGCAGCTTTCCCGGGAATACCGGGGAGCTGTTTTTT; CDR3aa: CASSFPGNTGELFF
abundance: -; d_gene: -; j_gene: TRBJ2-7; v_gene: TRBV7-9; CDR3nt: TGTGCCAGCAGCTTAGCGGGTCAGTCGGGCGAGCAGTACTTC; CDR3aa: CASSLAGQSGEQYF
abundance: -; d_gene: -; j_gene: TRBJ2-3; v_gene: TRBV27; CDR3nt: TGTGCCAGCAGTTTACTGGCCACAGATACGCAGTATTTT; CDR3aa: CASSLLATDTQYF
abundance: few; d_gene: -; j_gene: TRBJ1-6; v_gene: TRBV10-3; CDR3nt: TGTGCCATCAGTGAGTCGGTACGGTCACCCCTCCACTTT; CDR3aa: CAISESVRSPLHF
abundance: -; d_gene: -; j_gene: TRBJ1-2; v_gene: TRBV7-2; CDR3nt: TGTGCCAGCAGCCCGGTTGAGGGGGAGCACGGCTACACCTTC; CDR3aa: CASSPVEGEHGYTF
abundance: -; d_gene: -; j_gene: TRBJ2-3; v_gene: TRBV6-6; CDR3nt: TGTGCCAGCAGTTACGGGACTTTAGATACGCAGTATTTT; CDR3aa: CASSYGTLDTQYF
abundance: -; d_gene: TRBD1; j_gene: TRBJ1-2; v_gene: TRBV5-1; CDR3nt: TGCGCCACCGGGACAGAGACTAACTATGGCTACACCTTC; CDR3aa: CATGTETNYGYTF
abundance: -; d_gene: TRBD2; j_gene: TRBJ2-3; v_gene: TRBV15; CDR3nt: TGTGCCACCAGCAGTGGACTAGCGAGGGATACGCAGTATTTT; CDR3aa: CATSSGLARDTQYF
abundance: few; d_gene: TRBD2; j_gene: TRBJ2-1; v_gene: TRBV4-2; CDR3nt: TGTGCCAGCAGCCAAGAACGACTAGCGGGATACAATGAGCAGTTCTTC; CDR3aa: CASSQERLAGYNEQFF
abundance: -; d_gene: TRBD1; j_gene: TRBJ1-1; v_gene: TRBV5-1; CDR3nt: TGCGCCAGCAGCTCGGTAGGGACAGGGGACACTGAAGCTTTCTTT; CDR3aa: CASSSVGTGDTEAFF
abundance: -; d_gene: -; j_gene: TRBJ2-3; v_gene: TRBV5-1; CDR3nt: TGCGCCAGCAGCTTGCTCGCGGGGAGCACAGATACGCAGTATTTT; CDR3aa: CASSLLAGSTDTQYF
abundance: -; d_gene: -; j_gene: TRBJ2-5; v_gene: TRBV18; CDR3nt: TGTGCCAGCTCACCCCTCTTCGGGGTGGAGACCCAGTACTTC; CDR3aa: CASSPLFGVETQYF
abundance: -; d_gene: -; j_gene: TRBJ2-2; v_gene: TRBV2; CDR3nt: TGTGCCAGCAACGAACGAGACACCGGGGGGCTGTTTTTT; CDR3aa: CASNERDTGGLFF
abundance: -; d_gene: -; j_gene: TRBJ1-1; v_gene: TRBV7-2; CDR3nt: TGTGCCAGCAGCTTGTGGGGCATAACTGAAGCTTTCTTT; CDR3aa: CASSLWGITEAFF
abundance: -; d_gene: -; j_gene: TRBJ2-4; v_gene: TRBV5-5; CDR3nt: TGTGCCAGCAGCTTGGGTTTGGCGGTTAAAAACATTCAGTACTTC; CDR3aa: CASSLGLAVKNIQYF
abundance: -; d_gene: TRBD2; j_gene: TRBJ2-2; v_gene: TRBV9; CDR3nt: TGTGCCAGCAGCCCCCTAGCGGGGAGTCCCGGGGAGCTGTTTTTT; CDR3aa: CASSPLAGSPGELFF
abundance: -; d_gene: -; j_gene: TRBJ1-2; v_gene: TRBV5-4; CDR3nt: TGTGCCAGCAGCTATTCCGGGGGAAAGGTTGGCTACACCTTC; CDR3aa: CASSYSGGKVGYTF
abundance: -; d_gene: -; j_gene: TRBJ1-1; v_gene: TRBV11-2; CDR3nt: TGTGCCAGCAGCTTAGGGTCCGACAGAGAAGCTTTCTTT; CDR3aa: CASSLGSDREAFF
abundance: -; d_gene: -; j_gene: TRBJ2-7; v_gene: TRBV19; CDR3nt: TGTGCCAGTAGTAGGGTGGGAGACGGTTACGAGCAGTACTTC; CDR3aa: CASSRVGDGYEQYF
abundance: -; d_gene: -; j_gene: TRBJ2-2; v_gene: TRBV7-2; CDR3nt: TGTGCCAGCAGCAAAGAGAGCACCGGGGAGCTGTTTTTT; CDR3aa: CASSKESTGELFF
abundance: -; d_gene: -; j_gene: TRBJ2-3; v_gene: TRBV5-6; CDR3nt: TGTGCCAGCAGTTTGGTCGAAGACAGAAGAGGAAGGGGTACGCAGTATTTT; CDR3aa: CASSLVEDRRGRGTQYF
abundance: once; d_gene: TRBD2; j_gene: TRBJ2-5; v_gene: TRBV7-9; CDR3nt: TGTGCCAGCAGCTTATGGGCGGGAGCCCTGAGCGTCCAAGAGACCCAGTACTTC; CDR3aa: CASSLWAGALSVQETQYF
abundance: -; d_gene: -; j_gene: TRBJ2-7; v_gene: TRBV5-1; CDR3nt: TGCGCCAGCAGCTCCCGGGCCGGGGGTGGCGAGCAGTACTTC; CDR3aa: CASSSRAGGGEQYF
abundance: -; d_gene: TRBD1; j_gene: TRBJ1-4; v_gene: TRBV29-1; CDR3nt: TGCAGCATTGGGACAGAAAATGGAAAACTGTTTTTT; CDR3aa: CSIGTENGKLFF
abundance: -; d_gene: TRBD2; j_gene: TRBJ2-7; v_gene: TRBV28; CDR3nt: TGTGCCAGCAACTTCCAGGGAGGGACCTACGAGCAGTACTTC; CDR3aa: CASNFQGGTYEQYF
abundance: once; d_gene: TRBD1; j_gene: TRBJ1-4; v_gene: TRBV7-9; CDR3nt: TGTGCCAGCAGCCCGACAGGGTTTCGGGAAAAACTGTTTTTT; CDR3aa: CASSPTGFREKLFF
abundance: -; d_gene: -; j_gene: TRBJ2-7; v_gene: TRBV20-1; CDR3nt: TGCAGTGCTTCAGTACGAGGTGAGCAGTACTTC; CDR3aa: CSASVRGEQYF
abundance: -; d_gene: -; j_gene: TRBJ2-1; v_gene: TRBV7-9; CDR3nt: TGTGCCAGCAGCCCCGACTCTCGTTGGAACAATGAGCAGTTCTTC; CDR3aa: CASSPDSRWNNEQFF
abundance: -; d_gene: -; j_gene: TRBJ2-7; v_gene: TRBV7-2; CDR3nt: TGTGCCAGCAGCTCGGCGGGACGGCCCTACGAGCAGTACTTC; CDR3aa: CASSSAGRPYEQYF
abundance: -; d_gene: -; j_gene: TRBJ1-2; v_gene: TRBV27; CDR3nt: TGTGCCAGCAGTTTTAACAGCAACTATGGCTACACCTTC; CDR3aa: CASSFNSNYGYTF
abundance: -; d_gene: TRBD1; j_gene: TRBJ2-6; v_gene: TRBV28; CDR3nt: TGTGCCAGCAGTTATCCGGGACAGGGAGGTTCTGGGGCCAACGTCCTGACTTTC; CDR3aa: CASSYPGQGGSGANVLTF
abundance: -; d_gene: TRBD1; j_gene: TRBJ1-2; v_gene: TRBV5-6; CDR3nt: TGTGCCAGCAGTTCCTCCGGGACAGTCTATGGCTACACCTTC; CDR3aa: CASSSSGTVYGYTF
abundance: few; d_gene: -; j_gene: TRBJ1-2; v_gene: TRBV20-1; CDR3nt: TGCAGTGTCGGCGGTGCGCTCGGCTACACCTTC; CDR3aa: CSVGGALGYTF
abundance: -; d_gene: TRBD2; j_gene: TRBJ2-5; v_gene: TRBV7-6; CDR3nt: TGTGCCAGCAGCTTTTTCCTAGCGGGGAACCAAGAGACCCAGTACTTC; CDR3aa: CASSFFLAGNQETQYF
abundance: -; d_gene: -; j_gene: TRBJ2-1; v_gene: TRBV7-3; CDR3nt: TGTGCCAGCAGCTTGCAGGGCCTCTCCCACAATGAGCAGTTCTTC; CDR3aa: CASSLQGLSHNEQFF
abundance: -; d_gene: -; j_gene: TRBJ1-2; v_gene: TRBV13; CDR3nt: TGTGCCAGCAGCCTTCGAGCCGGGGAGTATGGCTACACCTTC; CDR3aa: CASSLRAGEYGYTF
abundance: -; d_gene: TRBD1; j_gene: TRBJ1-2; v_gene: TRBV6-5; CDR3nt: TGTGCCAGCAGTAAGCCCGGGACAGGGGCTCTAGGCTACACCTTC; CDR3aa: CASSKPGTGALGYTF